Shown below are 7 T cell receptor beta chains from a single sample sequenced in a study of T cell clonality in common variable immunodeficiency. Data came from immunoSEQ multiplex PCR; TCRdb stores just in-frame clones and leaves some out. Sampling found 40,000 to 60,000 clones, none seen once. Sequencing was carried out using peripheral blood mononuclear cells. The receptor source for this set is a person aged 18 to 70 in good health.

At least ten counts were recorded for this clone. The sequenced fragment ends 3 residues before the CDR3 boundary, so the rest is inferred from the germline J gene. V gene TRBV20-1 combines with J gene TRBJ2-1; 11 bases are a match to TRBD2. V shed 3 bases and J 5 bases; nucleotides not matched to a gene: 9. The germline V gene encodes CDR1 DFQATT and CDR2 SNEGSKA (reference sequence). The CDR3 sequence is 16 residues long. The CDR3 loop reads CSAREFSGRANNEQFF. CDR3 DNA, as far as it was read: TGCAGTGCTAGGGAATTTAGCGGGAGGGCCAACAATGAG.

This clone was counted many times. The missing CDR3 end, 3 residues past where the read stops, is filled in from the germline J gene. The V gene is TRBV5-1, the J gene TRBJ2-3; D is possibly TRBD1 (6 bases). Germline V gene sequence: CDR1 SGHRS, CDR2 YFSETQ. The CDR3 spans 14 residues. Partial CDR3 DNA: TGCGCCAGCAGCTTAAGGACAGACCAAGAGACG. Its protein is CASSLRTDQET. The complete CDR3 reads CASSLRTDQETQYF.

This clone has a handful of counts. The observed sequence ends 3 residues before the CDR3 terminus, with the missing tail filled in from the germline J gene. This rearrangement joins TRBV7-9 to TRBJ1-1, with D possibly being TRBD1 (5 bases). There are 15 residues in the CDR3. Germline CDR1 and CDR2: SEHNR and FQNEAQ (reference sequence). CDR3 DNA, as far as it was read: TGTGCCAGCAGCTTAGTGGGGGGAGCCAAAAACATT. Protein: CASSLVGGAKNI. The whole CDR3 protein is CASSLVGGAKNIAFF.

This clone came up a few times. The CDR3 end falls 3 residues outside the read, so it is completed with the germline J gene. The V and J genes are TRBV19 and TRBJ2-2, with 7 bases aligning to TRBD2. The CDR3 contains 15 residues. Germline V lookup: CDR1 LNHDA, CDR2 SQIVND (reference sequence). CDR3 DNA (partial): TGTGCCAGTAGTACTAACACGGGGACTAATGAAAAG. Protein sequence: CASSTNTGTNEK. The whole CDR3 is CASSTNTGTNEKLFF.

Ten or more counts support this clone. Incomplete CDR3 DNA: TGTGCCAGCAGAACAGGGGTTGACTATGGC. Its protein is CASRTGVDYG. In full, the CDR3 is CASRTGVDYGYTF. This chain connects TRBV6-2 or TRBV6-3 to TRBJ1-2; TRBD1 matches at 7 bases. The sequenced fragment ends 3 residues before the CDR3 boundary, so the rest is inferred from the germline J gene. CDR1 and CDR2 from the germline V gene are MNHEY and SVGEGT. The CDR3 runs to 13 residues. J lost 3 bases, V lost 6 bases, and 4 bases had no gene match.

The table lists this clone with many counts. Read data end 3 residues before the CDR3 end; the end is taken from the germline J gene. The rearrangement uses TRBV7-9 and TRBJ1-1; tentative D call: TRBD1 (5 bases). CDR1 is SEHNR, CDR2 FQNEAQ, per germline (reference sequence). The CDR3 spans 13 residues. Trimming removed 6 bases from V and 1 base from J, with 9 bases in between. The CDR3 sequence is CASSIGQNTEAFF. The sequenced part of the CDR3 DNA is TGTGCCAGCAGTATCGGACAGAACACTGAA. Filled out from reference TRBV7-9 and TRBJ1-1, the complete variable domain reads DTGVSQNPRHKITKRGQNVTFRCDPISEHNRLYWYRQTLGQGPEFLTYFQNEAQLEKSRLLSDRFSAERPKGSFSTLEIQRTEQGDSAMYLCASSIGQNTEAFFGQGTRLTVV.

The sample holds many counts of this clone. The read is 3 residues too short to cover the CDR3 end, so that end is filled in from the germline J gene. This sequence joins TRBV20-1 and TRBJ1-5, with D maybe TRBD1 (6 bases). Germline V gene lookup returns CDR1 DFQATT and CDR2 SNEGSKA (reference sequence). The CDR3 totals 13 residues. Trimming took off 7 bases at V and 7 bases at J, with 17 bases between the two ends. The CDR3 DNA, read in part, is TGCAGTGTGGCACAGGGTGAGGAACAGCCC. Its translation: CSVAQGEEQP. The whole CDR3 is CSVAQGEEQPQHF.